In this sample, the clone carrying this T cell receptor (beta chain) turned up once. The antigen is unknown. V dropped 6 bases and J dropped 6 bases, with 18 bases sitting between them. In germline, CDR1 is MDHEN, CDR2 SYDVKM. This CDR3 is built from 15 residues. Sequencing used immunoSEQ multiplex PCR; TCRdb keeps in-frame clones, though not all of them. The sample lists more than 65,000 clones, around 94% occurring once. The record originates from a study of T cell clonotyping in hematopoietic cell transplantation. Notes on the study in general: Graft donor and pretransplant recipient Inverse Simpson Index values predicted broader posttransplant TCR diversity. At the given depth, recipient repertoires were over 97% de novo clonotypes. After transplant, recipient diversity fell while pathologically expanded clonotypes grew through day 180. Cells were unsorted, so CD4 and CD8 contributions were not separated.

V usage is TRBV28 and J usage is TRBJ1-5, with unresolved D. Material: peripheral blood mononuclear cells. This clonotype originated in a man aged 45-65 years in good health. Some clones in this sample may be carry-over from other donors' samples. CDR3 residues: CASSPDPLPRQPQHF. CDR3 bases: TGTGCCAGCAGCCCCGACCCCCTGCCACGTCAGCCCCAGCATTTT. Complete variable domain (other parts from reference TRBV28 and TRBJ1-5): DVKVTQSSRYLVKRTGEKVFLECVQDMDHENMFWYRQDPGLGLRLIYFSYDVKMKEKGDIPEGYSVSREKKERFSLILESASTNQTSMYLCASSPDPLPRQPQHFGDGTRLSIL.